This is a list of T cell receptor beta chains from one sample in a study of a mutant IDH1 vaccine in newly diagnosed glioma. Clones were sequenced by immunoSEQ multiplex PCR, and TCRdb holds only the in-frame ones, with some missing. The table records about 94,000 clones, roughly 90% of them present only once. Antigen specificity for these receptors is unknown. Sequenced here: PBMCs, sampled from a glioma patient whose treatment included an IDH1 peptide vaccine. These receptor sequences come from a woman between 50 and 59 years old with glioma. CDR3s include the opening cysteine and the closing phenylalanine or tryptophan. The order of the fields is J gene, V gene, CDR3 protein.

j_call: TRBJ1-3; v_call: TRBV28; cdr3_aa: CASSYGAVEGNTIYF
j_call: TRBJ2-7; v_call: TRBV29-1; cdr3_aa: CSVETGIAYEQYF
j_call: TRBJ2-1; v_call: TRBV6-5; cdr3_aa: CASSQQTGRGEQFF
j_call: TRBJ2-1; v_call: TRBV7-9; cdr3_aa: CAGGGLYNEQFF
j_call: TRBJ1-1; v_call: TRBV5-1; cdr3_aa: CASSLADRARLNTEAFF
j_call: TRBJ2-3; v_call: TRBV5-8; cdr3_aa: CASSPTGTDTQYF
j_call: TRBJ2-7; v_call: TRBV28; cdr3_aa: CASSPTHYEQYF
j_call: TRBJ1-6; v_call: TRBV6-5; cdr3_aa: CASSTPGRASPLHF
j_call: TRBJ2-7; v_call: TRBV27; cdr3_aa: CASSLSGTAPYEQYF
j_call: TRBJ1-2; v_call: TRBV28; cdr3_aa: CASSSTGGYGYTF
j_call: TRBJ2-5; v_call: TRBV30; cdr3_aa: CAWSVSRGGTQYF
j_call: TRBJ1-5; v_call: TRBV10-3; cdr3_aa: CAIGGAGNQPQHF
j_call: TRBJ2-1; v_call: TRBV6-5; cdr3_aa: CASSYSRSGYNEQFF
j_call: TRBJ2-3; v_call: TRBV7-9; cdr3_aa: CASSLDADTQYF
j_call: TRBJ2-3; v_call: TRBV9; cdr3_aa: CASSADSGTFTGTQYF
j_call: TRBJ2-1; v_call: TRBV29-1; cdr3_aa: CSVLGRGRYNEQFF
j_call: TRBJ2-2; v_call: TRBV2; cdr3_aa: CASSIRDTGELFF
j_call: TRBJ1-2; v_call: TRBV4-1; cdr3_aa: CASSPQTVGYGYTF
j_call: TRBJ2-7; v_call: TRBV9; cdr3_aa: CASSVGGLAEYEQYF
j_call: TRBJ2-2; v_call: TRBV5-1; cdr3_aa: CASRKRVDTGELFF
j_call: TRBJ1-5; v_call: TRBV28; cdr3_aa: CASSRRDSGIREPQHF
j_call: TRBJ2-7; v_call: TRBV7-2; cdr3_aa: CASSLRLRYEQYF
j_call: TRBJ2-3; v_call: TRBV7-9; cdr3_aa: CASSSVIGGSTDTQYF
j_call: TRBJ1-5; v_call: TRBV4-1; cdr3_aa: CASSAGGAGLVGPQHF
j_call: TRBJ1-2; v_call: TRBV30; cdr3_aa: CAWSVSGSNYGYTF
j_call: TRBJ2-5; v_call: TRBV5-1; cdr3_aa: CASSLGRGGRGETQYF
j_call: TRBJ1-5; v_call: TRBV14; cdr3_aa: CASSPSDINQPQHF
j_call: TRBJ2-5; v_call: TRBV27; cdr3_aa: CASSLEGLQETQYF
j_call: TRBJ1-1; v_call: TRBV2; cdr3_aa: CASSGDGRGVEAFF
j_call: TRBJ1-6; v_call: TRBV5-8; cdr3_aa: CASSFIRGPNSPLHF
j_call: TRBJ2-2; v_call: TRBV5-4; cdr3_aa: CASSSGQGVVYTGELFF
j_call: TRBJ2-4; v_call: TRBV12-5; cdr3_aa: CASGLQGLTKNIQYF
j_call: TRBJ2-2; v_call: TRBV5-1; cdr3_aa: CASSLGGTANTGELFF
j_call: TRBJ2-7; v_call: TRBV5-1; cdr3_aa: CASNPGGSYEQYF
j_call: TRBJ1-1; v_call: TRBV7-3; cdr3_aa: CASSLGGGTEAFF
j_call: TRBJ2-1; v_call: TRBV30; cdr3_aa: CAWSFYNEQFF
j_call: TRBJ1-2; v_call: TRBV7-8; cdr3_aa: CASSLIRLRTGTNYSYTF
j_call: TRBJ2-7; v_call: TRBV6-5; cdr3_aa: CASSYSSVGGTYEQYF
j_call: TRBJ2-1; v_call: TRBV7-9; cdr3_aa: CASRFGLAGENEQFF
j_call: TRBJ2-2; v_call: TRBV2; cdr3_aa: CASSEGPGETGELFF
j_call: TRBJ2-1; v_call: TRBV30; cdr3_aa: CAWSVGSDEQFF
j_call: TRBJ2-5; v_call: TRBV25-1; cdr3_aa: CASSDAREGIETQYF